The clone carrying this TCR beta chain was counted at least ten times. Being off target in a library aimed at alpha chains, this beta chain has a size of little meaning. The record originates from a study of spatial heterogeneity in lung cancer. On the study more broadly: Detected sequences consistently included more beta-chain ones than alpha-chain ones.

Time point meaning: sample taken at primary tumor resection. Frozen PBMC, nontumor lung or tumor provided whole RNA, which was sequenced unsorted. 72 TRACERx patients with early, untreated non-small cell lung cancer donated samples. Germline values: CDR1 SQVTM, CDR2 ANQGSEA. V was pared by 3 bases and J by 9 bases, with 13 bases of the junction left unmatched. This CDR3 spans 15 amino acids. All TCR cDNA molecules were individually tagged with a unique molecular identifier. TCRdb itself ran the 5' RACE reads through MiXCR, one entry per CDR3 protein. The table lists around 13,000 distinct CDR3 sequences, 5% to 6% of them singletons, with about two fifths in the top ten.

The chain links TRBV29-1 to TRBJ2-1, with 8 nucleotides matching TRBD1. This receptor was obtained from a human donor with early-stage non-small cell lung cancer. The material was lung tumor tissue, obtained at surgery. The CDR3 protein is CSVDRPGQGLVEQFF. For the CDR3, the DNA is TGCAGCGTTGACCGTCCCGGACAGGGACTTGTTGAGCAGTTCTTC.